These 3 T cell receptor beta chains originate from one sample sequenced in a study of T cells after yellow fever vaccination. Each CDR3 protein is one row after TCRdb ran MiXCR on the 5' RACE reads. The sample holds about 550,000 distinct CDR3 sequences; less than 20% are singletons and the top ten take 13% to 15%. Sample: PBMCs, taken 15 days after the yellow fever booster vaccination. The receptors here all came from a man between 25 and 39 years old who received the YFV17D yellow fever vaccine.

In its sample, this clonotype was seen a few times. The genes are TRBV10-2 and TRBJ2-7; tentatively, D is TRBD1 (5 bases). The germline V gene has CDR1 WSHSY and CDR2 SAAADI. This CDR3 contains 13 residues. V was shortened by 1 base and J by 7 bases, with 11 bases between the two germline ends. The CDR3 loop is CASSEWWGWEQYF. The DNA for the CDR3 is TGCGCCAGCAGTGAGTGGTGGGGCTGGGAGCAGTACTTC.

The CDR3 loop reads CASSLRGTRNEQFF. CDR3 in DNA: TGTGCCAGCAGTTTACGTGGCACCCGCAATGAGCAGTTCTTC. The rearrangement joins TRBV12-3 or TRBV12-4 to TRBJ2-1, with D hard to call. V was pared by 2 bases and J by 6 bases, with 11 bases between. CDR3 size: 14 residues.

This clonotype appeared a few times. The J gene is TRBJ2-4, the V gene TRBV12-3 or TRBV12-4; 7 nucleotides agree with TRBD2. V shed 4 bases, J shed 4 bases, and the junction held 7 bases outside the gene matches. The length of the CDR3 is 15 residues. The CDR3 spells CASSSSLGGKNIQYF. The CDR3 nucleotides are TGTGCCAGCAGTTCCTCCCTGGGGGGGAAAAACATTCAGTACTTC.